The T cell receptor beta chain under discussion was sequenced for a study of blood T cell repertoires in COVID-19. Looking at the study overall: Spain, Italy and the United States supplied samples that represented acute and convalescent COVID-19. In each case, the material was cDNA or gDNA derived from T cells, B-cell-depleted T cells, or PBMCs.

Methods used by the authors: Amplifying reference gene primers gave estimates of nucleated cell counts. Generated by immunoSEQ multiplex PCR, the TCRdb table keeps only in-frame clones and is missing some. That table is the source of V, J and clone size, and D and trimming were worked out from the DNA. The sample shows 35,000 to 45,000 clones, roughly 88% of them seen only once. CDR3 length: 18 residues. After removal of 1 base from V and 4 bases from J, the junction contained 12 bases not matched to a gene. CDR1 and CDR2 from the germline V gene are SEHNR and FQNEAQ (reference sequence). The table lists this clone with a few counts.

The clonotype comes from a human donor in a cohort sampled during active COVID-19. The sample was peripheral blood. The V call is TRBV7-9, the J call TRBJ1-2, with TRBD1 identical over 10 bases. CDR3 amino acids: CASSLGGTGAPRAYGYTF. The CDR3 bases are TGTGCCAGCAGCTTAGGAGGGACAGGGGCCCCCCGGGCCTATGGCTACACCTTC.